The T cell receptor (beta chain) under discussion was sequenced for a study of glioma-infiltrating T cells after dendritic cell vaccination. Described time point: after dendritic cell vaccination, including at tumor progression/relapse. The CDR3 has 15 residues. Germline V lookup: CDR1 SNHLY, CDR2 FYNNEI. The V segment lost 1 base and the J segment 6 bases; nucleotides outside the gene matches: 5. The assay was immunoSEQ multiplex PCR, and TCRdb's table has in-frame clones only and misses some. The table shows about 99,000 clones, with over 80% occurring only once. Material: blood, obtained after dendritic cell vaccination. The V and J genes are TRBV2 and TRBJ1-1; 10 positions match TRBD1. This sequence was found in a human donor with glioblastoma. The chain's CDR3 is CASSEDPGQGSEAFF. CDR3 bases: TGTGCCAGCAGTGAAGATCCGGGACAGGGGTCTGAAGCTTTCTTT. Based on the CDR3 plus reference TRBV2 and TRBJ1-1, the full variable domain is EPEVTQTPSHQVTQMGQEVILRCVPISNHLYFYWYRQILGQKVEFLVSFYNNEISEKSEIFDDQFSVERPDGSNFTLKIRSTKLEDSAMYFCASSEDPGQGSEAFFGQGTRLTVV.